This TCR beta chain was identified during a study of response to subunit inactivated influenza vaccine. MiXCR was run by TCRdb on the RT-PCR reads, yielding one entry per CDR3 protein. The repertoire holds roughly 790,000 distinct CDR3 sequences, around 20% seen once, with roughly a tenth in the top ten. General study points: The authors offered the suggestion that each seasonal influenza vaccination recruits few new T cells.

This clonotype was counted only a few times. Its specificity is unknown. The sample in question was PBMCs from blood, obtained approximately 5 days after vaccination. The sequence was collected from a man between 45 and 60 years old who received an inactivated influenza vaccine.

The CDR3 DNA sequence: TGCGCCAGCAGCCTAAAGACTAGCGGGACCTACAATGAGCAGTTCTTC. Residues: CASSLKTSGTYNEQFF. The chain links TRBV4-1 to TRBJ2-1; 11 bases line up with TRBD2. This CDR3 region has 16 residues. Losses at the gene ends were 4 bases for V and 2 bases for J; bases not matched to a gene: 4. Looked up from germline, CDR1 is MGHRA and CDR2 is YSYEKL.